Sequencing of this T cell receptor (beta chain) was carried out in a study of early stage breast cancer tumors. Comments on this clone: What it recognizes is unknown.

General study findings and limits: Chain pairing and CD4, CD8 or FOXP3 expression were not captured. Tumor and normal breast were distinguished via blood comparison in about 85% of the 16 patients. Tumors had roughly 2.6-fold higher T cell density than normal breast.

The assay was immunoSEQ multiplex PCR, and TCRdb's table has in-frame clones only and misses some. The data contain roughly 30,000 clones, almost 85% of them singletons. The clonotype was recovered from a person in their fifties with breast cancer. The material sequenced was blood.

The DNA for the CDR3 is TGTGCCAGCAGCCAAACGACAGGGTCCTACGAGCAGTACTTC. Translating it yields CASSQTTGSYEQYF. This sequence joins TRBV16 and TRBJ2-7, with TRBD1 matching over 7 bases. Germline trimming cut 2 bases from V and 1 base from J; bases unmatched to any gene: 2. There are 14 residues in the CDR3. Looked up from germline, CDR1 is KGHSY and CDR2 is FQNENV.